This T cell receptor (beta chain) was sequenced in a study of cytomegalovirus exposure and HLA in healthy donors. Comments on this clone: Its matching antigen is unknown.

This CDR3 contains 18 residues. Unmatched junction bases numbered 12, after V lost 2 bases and J lost 5 bases. CDR1 is MDHEN, CDR2 SYDVKM, per germline. Study-wide results and limits: Segments of the TCR beta V type were, in most cases, productive about 87% or about 30% of the time in an earlier analysis.

In the PCR, 60 Vbeta and 13 Jbeta primers were used. The assay was immunoSEQ multiplex PCR, and TCRdb's table has in-frame clones only and misses some. Among approximately 140,000 clones listed, 70% to 75% were seen once. This TCR was sampled from a woman aged 40-49 years in good health and CMV-seronegative. V and J are TRBV28 and TRBJ2-5, with 12 nucleotides matching TRBD2. Input material: PBMCs. CDR3 nucleotides: TGTGCCAGCAGTTTAAGGGTGTCTAGCGGGGGGGCCGGGGAGACCCAGTACTTC. Translation: CASSLRVSSGGAGETQYF.